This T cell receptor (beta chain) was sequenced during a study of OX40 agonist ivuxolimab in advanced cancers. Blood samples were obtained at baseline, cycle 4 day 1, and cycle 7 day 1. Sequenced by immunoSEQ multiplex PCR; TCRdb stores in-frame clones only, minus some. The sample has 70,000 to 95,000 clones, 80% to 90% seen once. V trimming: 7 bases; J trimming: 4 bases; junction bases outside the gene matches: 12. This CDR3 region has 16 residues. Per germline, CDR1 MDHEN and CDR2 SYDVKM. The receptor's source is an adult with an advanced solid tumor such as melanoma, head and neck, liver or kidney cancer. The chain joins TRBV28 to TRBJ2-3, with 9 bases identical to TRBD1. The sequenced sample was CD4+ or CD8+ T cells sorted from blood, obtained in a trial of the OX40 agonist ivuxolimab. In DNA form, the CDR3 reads TGTGCCAGCACGGAACAGGGGGCGCAAAGGGCAGATACGCAGTATTTT. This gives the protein CASTEQGAQRADTQYF.